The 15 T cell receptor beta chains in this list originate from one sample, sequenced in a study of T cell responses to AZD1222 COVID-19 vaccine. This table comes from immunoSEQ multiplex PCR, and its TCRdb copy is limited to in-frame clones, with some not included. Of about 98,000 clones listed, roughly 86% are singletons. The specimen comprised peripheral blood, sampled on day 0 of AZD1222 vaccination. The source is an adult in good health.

CDR3 loop: CASSEGALYGYTF. The CDR3 nucleotides read TGTGCCAGCAGTGAAGGAGCCCTCTATGGCTACACCTTC. The chain joins TRBV25-1 to TRBJ1-2, with D unclear. This CDR3 has 13 amino acids. Per germline, CDR1 MGHDK and CDR2 SYGVNS. The V end lost 2 bases, the J end lost 4 bases, and 8 bases lay between the germline ends.

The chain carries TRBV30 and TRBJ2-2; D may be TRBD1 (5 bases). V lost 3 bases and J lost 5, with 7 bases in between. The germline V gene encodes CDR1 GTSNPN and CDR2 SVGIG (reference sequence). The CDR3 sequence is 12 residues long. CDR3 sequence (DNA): TGTGCCTGGAGAAGGGGAACCGGGGAGCTGTTTTTT. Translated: CAWRRGTGELFF.

In DNA, the CDR3 is TGCGCCAGCAGCCTCGGGACAAACCAAGAGACCCAGTACTTC. Protein: CASSLGTNQETQYF. The chain couples TRBV5-1 to TRBJ2-5; possible D gene TRBD1, 6 bases. Per the germline V gene, CDR1 is SGHRS and CDR2 is YFSETQ. The CDR3 contains 14 residues. The V and J ends lost 4 bases and 0 bases respectively, with 10 bases between them.

The CDR3 coding sequence is TGTGCCAGATCGAACACCGGGGAGCTGTTTTTT. It is translated as CARSNTGELFF. The chain is built from TRBV19 and TRBJ2-2, with unresolved D. CDR1 and CDR2 (germline): LNHDA, SQIVND (reference sequence). The CDR3 spans 11 residues. With 9 bases removed from V and 0 bases from J, the gap between germline ends came to 2 bases.

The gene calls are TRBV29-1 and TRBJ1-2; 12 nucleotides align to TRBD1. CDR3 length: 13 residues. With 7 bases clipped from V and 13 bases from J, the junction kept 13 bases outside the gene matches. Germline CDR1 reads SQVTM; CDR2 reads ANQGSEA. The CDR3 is CSAHILGQGAGTF. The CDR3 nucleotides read TGCAGCGCTCACATCCTGGGACAGGGGGCAGGCACCTTC.

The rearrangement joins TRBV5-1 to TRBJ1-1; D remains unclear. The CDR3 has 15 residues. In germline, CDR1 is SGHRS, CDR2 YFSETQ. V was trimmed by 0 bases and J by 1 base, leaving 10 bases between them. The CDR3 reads CASSLGAGSNTEAFF. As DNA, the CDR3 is TGCGCCAGCAGCTTGGGAGCAGGATCGAACACTGAAGCTTTCTTT.

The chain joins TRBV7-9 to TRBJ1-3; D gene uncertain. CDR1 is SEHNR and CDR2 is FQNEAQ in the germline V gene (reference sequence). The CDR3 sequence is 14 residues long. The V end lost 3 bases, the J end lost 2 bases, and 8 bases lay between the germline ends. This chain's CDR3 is CASSFIRAGNTIYF. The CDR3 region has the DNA TGTGCCAGCAGCTTTATTCGCGCTGGAAACACCATATATTTT.

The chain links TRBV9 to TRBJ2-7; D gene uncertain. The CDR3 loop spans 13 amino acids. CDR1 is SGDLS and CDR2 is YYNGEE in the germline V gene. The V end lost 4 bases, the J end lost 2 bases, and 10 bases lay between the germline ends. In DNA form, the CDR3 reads TGTGCCAGCAGCCCCTATCCGCCCTACGAGCAGTACTTC. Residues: CASSPYPPYEQYF.

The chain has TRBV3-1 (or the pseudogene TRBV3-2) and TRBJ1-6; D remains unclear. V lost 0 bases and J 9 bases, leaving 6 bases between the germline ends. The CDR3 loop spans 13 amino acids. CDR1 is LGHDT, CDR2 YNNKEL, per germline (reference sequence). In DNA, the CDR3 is TGTGCCAGCAGCCAAGATACCGGTTCACCCCTCCACTTT. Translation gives CASSQDTGSPLHF.

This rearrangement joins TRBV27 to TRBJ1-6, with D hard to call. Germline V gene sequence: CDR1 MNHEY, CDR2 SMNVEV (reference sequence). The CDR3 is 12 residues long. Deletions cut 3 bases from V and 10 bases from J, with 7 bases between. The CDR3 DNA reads TGTGCCAGCAGTTTCTCCCAATCACCCCTCCACTTT. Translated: CASSFSQSPLHF.

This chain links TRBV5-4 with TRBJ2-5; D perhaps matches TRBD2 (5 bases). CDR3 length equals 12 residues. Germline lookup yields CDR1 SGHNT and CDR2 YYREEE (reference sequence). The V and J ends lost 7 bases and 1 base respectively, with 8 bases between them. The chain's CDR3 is CASSRVQETQYF. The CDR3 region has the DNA TGTGCCAGCTCGCGGGTCCAAGAGACCCAGTACTTC.

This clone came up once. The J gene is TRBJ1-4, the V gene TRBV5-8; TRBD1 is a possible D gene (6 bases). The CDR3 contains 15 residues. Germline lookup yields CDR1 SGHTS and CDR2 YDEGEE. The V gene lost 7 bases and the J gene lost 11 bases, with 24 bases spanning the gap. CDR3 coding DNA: TGTGCCAGCTCGAAGGTCATGGGAACTACAGGGAAACTGTTTTTT. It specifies CASSKVMGTTGKLFF. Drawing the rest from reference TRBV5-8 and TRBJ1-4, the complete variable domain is EAGVTQSPTHLIKTRGQQATLRCSPISGHTSVYWYQQALGLGLQFLLWYDEGEERNRGNFPPRFSGRQFPNYSSELNVNALELEDSALYLCASSKVMGTTGKLFFGSGTQLSVL.

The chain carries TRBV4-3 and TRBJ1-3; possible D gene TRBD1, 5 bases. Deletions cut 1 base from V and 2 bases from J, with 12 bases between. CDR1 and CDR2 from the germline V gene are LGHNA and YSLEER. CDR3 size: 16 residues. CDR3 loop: CASSQAFGGTGNTIYF. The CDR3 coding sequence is TGCGCCAGCAGCCAAGCCTTCGGGGGGACTGGAAACACCATATATTTT.

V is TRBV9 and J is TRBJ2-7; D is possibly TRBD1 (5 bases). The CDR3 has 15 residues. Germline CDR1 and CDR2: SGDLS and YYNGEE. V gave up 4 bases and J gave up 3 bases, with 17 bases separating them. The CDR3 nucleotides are TGTGCCAGCAGCTTAAACGTAGGGGCAATCTACGAGCAGTACTTC. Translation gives CASSLNVGAIYEQYF.

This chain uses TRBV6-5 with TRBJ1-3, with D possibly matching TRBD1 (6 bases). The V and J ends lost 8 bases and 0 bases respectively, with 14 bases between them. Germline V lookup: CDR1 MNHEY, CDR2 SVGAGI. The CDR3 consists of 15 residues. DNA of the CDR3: TGTGCCAGCCGCTCCGGACAGTTCTCTGGAAACACCATATATTTT. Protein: CASRSGQFSGNTIYF.